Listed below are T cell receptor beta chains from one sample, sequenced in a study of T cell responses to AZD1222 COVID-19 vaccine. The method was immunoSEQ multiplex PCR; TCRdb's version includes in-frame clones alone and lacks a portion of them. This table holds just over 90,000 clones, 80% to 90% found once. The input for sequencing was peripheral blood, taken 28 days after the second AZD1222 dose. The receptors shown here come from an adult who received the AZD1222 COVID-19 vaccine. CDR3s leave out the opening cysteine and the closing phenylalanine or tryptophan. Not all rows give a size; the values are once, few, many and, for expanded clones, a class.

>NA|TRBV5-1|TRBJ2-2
ASSSGTFRGDGELF
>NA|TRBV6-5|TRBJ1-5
ASSYGPMGNQPQH
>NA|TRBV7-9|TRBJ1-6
ASSFVNSPLH
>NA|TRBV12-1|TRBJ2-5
ASSVYRGSVKKETQY
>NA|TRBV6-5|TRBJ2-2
ASSYGGRANTGELF
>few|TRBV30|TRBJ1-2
AWSVLGDGYT
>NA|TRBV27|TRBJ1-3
ASSPTPGNTIY
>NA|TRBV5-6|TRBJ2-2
ASSIAGFTGELF
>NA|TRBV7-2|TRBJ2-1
ASSSLAGLVYNEQF
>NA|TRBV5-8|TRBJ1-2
ASSLVRAGYT
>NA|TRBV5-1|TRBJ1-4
ASNGGASNEKLF
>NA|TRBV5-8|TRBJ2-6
ASSSGDSRGSGANVLT
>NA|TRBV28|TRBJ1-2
ASQIQGAFGYT
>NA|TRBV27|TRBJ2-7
ASSEWDSPYEQY
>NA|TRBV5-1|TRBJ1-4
ASRGWETNEKLF
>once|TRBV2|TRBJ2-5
ASSEAIQGLGETQY
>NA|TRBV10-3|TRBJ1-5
AISTDRGGNQPQH
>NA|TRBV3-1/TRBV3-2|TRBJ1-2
ASSQGRNYGYT
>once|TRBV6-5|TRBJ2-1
ASSYSSGRAVNEQF
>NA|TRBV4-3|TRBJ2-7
ASSQLRGTYEQY
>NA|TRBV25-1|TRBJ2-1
ASSERPGRQQF
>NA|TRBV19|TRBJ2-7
ASSMGGKSYEQY
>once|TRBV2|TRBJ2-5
ATATTTWETQY
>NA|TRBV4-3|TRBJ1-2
ASSHAGTGGLYGYT
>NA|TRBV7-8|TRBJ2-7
ASSPQGIWGLSYEQY
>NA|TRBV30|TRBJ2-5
AWSVSAGTQY
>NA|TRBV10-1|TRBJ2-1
ASSESRGGYNEQF
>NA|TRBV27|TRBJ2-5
ASSLSQGAETQY
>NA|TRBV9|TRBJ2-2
ASSATGITGELF
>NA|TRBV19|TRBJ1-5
ASSIETGPLYQPQH
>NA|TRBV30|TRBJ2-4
AWTSAGNIQY
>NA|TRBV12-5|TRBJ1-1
ASGLITRDTEAF
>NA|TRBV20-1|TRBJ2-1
SASSGYNEQF
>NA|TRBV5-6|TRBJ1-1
ASSRRELEAF
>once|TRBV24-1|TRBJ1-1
ATSGDRPSEAF
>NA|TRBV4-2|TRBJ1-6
ASSPVDRSENSPLH
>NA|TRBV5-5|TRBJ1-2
ASSFSGNYGYT
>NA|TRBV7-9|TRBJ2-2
ASSAGLAGGMLF
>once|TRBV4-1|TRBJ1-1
ASSLGPPTDTEAF
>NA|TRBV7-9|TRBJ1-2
ASSLGPRGYT
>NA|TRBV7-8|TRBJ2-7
ASSLASSGLYEQY
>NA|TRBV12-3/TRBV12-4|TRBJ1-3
ASTMAGNTIY
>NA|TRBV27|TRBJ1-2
ASSWRQSNYGYT
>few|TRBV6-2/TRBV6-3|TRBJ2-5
ASSYSASGQETQY